The T cell receptor (beta chain) under discussion was sequenced for a study of PD-1 blockade in classical Hodgkin lymphoma. General study points: The causes of the repertoire differences, possibly disease activity or prior therapy, remain undefined. In newly diagnosed patients, baseline TCR diversity was reportedly below that of healthy donors. Patients newly diagnosed and complete responders had comparable baseline diversity. Individuals initiating nivolumab under 1 year after ASCT were excluded.

Indicated time point: cycle 4 day 1 (C4D1), after more than five weeks of nivolumab. Each of the patients experienced relapse following autologous stem cell transplantation, and their brentuximab vedotin exposure differed. Libraries were prepared by immunoSEQ multiplex PCR; TCRdb keeps only in-frame clonotypes and omits some of them. The sample has 80,000 to 95,000 clones; about 83% are singletons. After removal of 11 bases from V and 4 bases from J, the junction contained 9 bases not matched to a gene. The CDR3 runs 14 residues. Germline CDR1 and CDR2: ENHRY and SYGVKD. As concerns this clone: Its matching antigen is unknown.

The chain couples TRBV10-3 to TRBJ2-2; TRBD2 agrees at 8 bases. The sample consisted of peripheral blood mononuclear cells (PBMCs), taken before the fourth cycle of nivolumab. The sequence derives from a human donor with classical Hodgkin lymphoma. The CDR3 region is CAAGGGVGTGELFF. The CDR3 bases are TGTGCCGCCGGGGGGGGAGTTGGCACCGGGGAGCTGTTTTTT.